This is a list of T cell receptor beta chains from one sample in a study of control samples from healthy donors and cancer patients. Profiled with immunoSEQ multiplex PCR; TCRdb holds only in-frame clones, not every one. The sample consists of some 130,000 clones, 75% to 95% of them appearing once. The sample was blood. These receptors were obtained from a man in his late teens or twenties in good health. CDR3s include the opening cysteine and the closing phenylalanine or tryptophan. A D gene is named only where the DNA matches it firmly. Not every row has a clone size; where given, it reads once, few, many or a size class.

.,.,TRBJ1-3,13,TRBV5-1,TGCGCCAGCAGCCAGGGTTCTGGAAACACCATATATTTT,CASSQGSGNTIYF
.,.,TRBJ2-7,17,TRBV5-5,TGTGCCAGCAGCTTTTTCCAGGGACCTGAAAGCTCCTACGAGCAGTACTTC,CASSFFQGPESSYEQYF
.,few,TRBJ1-2,15,TRBV6-6,TGTGCCAGCAGTTACAGCAGGTCGCCTTCCTATGGCTACACCTTC,CASSYSRSPSYGYTF
.,.,TRBJ2-1,13,TRBV9,TGTGCCAGCAGCGTAGAGGCGGCCAATGAGCAGTTCTTC,CASSVEAANEQFF
.,.,TRBJ1-1,13,TRBV12-3/TRBV12-4,TGTGCCAGCAGCGATCAGGGTTTTACTGAAGCTTTCTTT,CASSDQGFTEAFF
.,.,TRBJ1-2,14,TRBV7-2,TGTGCCAGCAGCCCTAAGGGGGGACTCTATGGCTACACCTTC,CASSPKGGLYGYTF
.,.,TRBJ2-7,17,TRBV19,TGTGCCAGTAGTCTCCGGTTTAGAGGGCTTTCCTCCTACGAGCAGTACTTC,CASSLRFRGLSSYEQYF
.,once,TRBJ1-3,15,TRBV3-1/TRBV3-2,TGTGCCAGCAGCCCTACGACATTCTCTGGAAACACCATATATTTT,CASSPTTFSGNTIYF
.,.,TRBJ1-4,12,TRBV12-3/TRBV12-4,TGTGCCAGCAGTGGGGGGGGAGAAAAACTGTTTTTT,CASSGGGEKLFF
.,.,TRBJ2-7,16,TRBV25-1,TGTGCCAGCAGTGAATCTAACAAGGGCAGGACCTACGAGCAGTACTTC,CASSESNKGRTYEQYF
.,.,TRBJ1-1,12,TRBV10-3,TGTGCCATCGGGCCCGGGGACACTGAAGCTTTCTTT,CAIGPGDTEAFF
TRBD1,.,TRBJ1-6,16,TRBV25-1,TGTGCCAGCAGTGAGTACAGGGGCGACTATAATTCACCCCTCCACTTT,CASSEYRGDYNSPLHF
TRBD1,.,TRBJ1-2,14,TRBV6-1,TGTGCCAGCAGTGAATGGGACAGGGGGTATGGCTACACCTTC,CASSEWDRGYGYTF
.,.,TRBJ1-5,15,TRBV7-8,TGTGCCAGCAGCACAGAAACAGGGCGCAATCAGCCCCAGCATTTT,CASSTETGRNQPQHF
.,.,TRBJ1-2,15,TRBV14,TGTGCCAGCAGCCCCTTAGATGAGGGAAGCTATGGCTACACCTTC,CASSPLDEGSYGYTF
TRBD1,.,TRBJ1-1,14,TRBV2,TGTGCCAGCAGTCGACAGGGGGCTGGGACTGAAGCTTTCTTT,CASSRQGAGTEAFF
TRBD1,.,TRBJ2-5,16,TRBV6-1,TGTGCCAGCAGTGAACGGACAGGGGTTGGTCAAGAGACCCAGTACTTC,CASSERTGVGQETQYF
.,.,TRBJ2-7,14,TRBV4-1,TGCGCCAGCAGCCGGCAGGCGGGCGCCTACGAGCAGTACTTC,CASSRQAGAYEQYF
.,.,TRBJ1-2,12,TRBV27,TGTGCCAGCAGATCCGGACAGAACGGCTACACCTTC,CASRSGQNGYTF
.,.,TRBJ1-4,12,TRBV5-1,TGCGCCAGCAGCTTGAAGGGAGGAGAACTGTTTTTT,CASSLKGGELFF
.,.,TRBJ2-5,16,TRBV14,TGTGCCAGCAGCCAAGTAACGGGGGCGCGCGTAGAGACCCAGTACTTC,CASSQVTGARVETQYF
TRBD1,.,TRBJ1-5,18,TRBV19,TGTGCCAGTAGTTCATTTCGGGACAGGGCGAGAGGCAATCAGCCCCAGCATTTT,CASSSFRDRARGNQPQHF
TRBD1,.,TRBJ1-2,16,TRBV4-1,TGCGCCAGCAGCCCCATCGGACAGGGGGGCAACTATGGCTACACCTTC,CASSPIGQGGNYGYTF
.,.,TRBJ1-3,15,TRBV5-1,TGCGCCAGCAGCTCAGGGACCAACTCTGGAAACACCATATATTTT,CASSSGTNSGNTIYF
.,.,TRBJ1-1,14,TRBV18,TGTGCCAGCTCACCGGCAGGAACGAACACTGAAGCTTTCTTT,CASSPAGTNTEAFF
TRBD2,.,TRBJ2-1,19,TRBV7-2,TGTGCCAGCAGCTTACCCTCTCGGTATTCGGCGGGGGGGGACAATGAGCAGTTCTTC,CASSLPSRYSAGGDNEQFF
TRBD2,.,TRBJ2-3,15,TRBV11-2,TGTGCCAGCAGCGCAACGGGACTAGCAGCAGATACGCAGTATTTT,CASSATGLAADTQYF
TRBD1,.,TRBJ1-2,15,TRBV29-1,TGCAGCGTTGAAGATTACAGGGGGTGGAACTATGGCTACACCTTC,CSVEDYRGWNYGYTF
.,.,TRBJ1-6,16,TRBV11-2,TGTGCCAGCAGCTCGGGACTCAGCTCCTATAATTCACCCCTCCACTTT,CASSSGLSSYNSPLHF
TRBD1,.,TRBJ2-7,16,TRBV11-2,TGTGCCAGCAGCTTAGGGGGACAGGGGATCCCCTACGAGCAGTACTTC,CASSLGGQGIPYEQYF
TRBD1,.,TRBJ1-6,16,TRBV6-2/TRBV6-3,TGTGCCAGCAGCCCTACCGGACAGGGGAAAAATTCACCCCTCCACTTT,CASSPTGQGKNSPLHF
.,once,TRBJ2-2,13,TRBV2,TGTGCCAGCAGTGACACAAACACCGGGGAGCTGTTTTTT,CASSDTNTGELFF
.,.,TRBJ1-1,16,TRBV7-2,TGTGCCAGCAGCTCCCGGGACACCAGGGCGGGGACTGAAGCTTTCTTT,CASSSRDTRAGTEAFF
.,.,TRBJ1-4,14,TRBV2,TGTGCCAGCACTGACAGCGTCACTAATGAAAAACTGTTTTTT,CASTDSVTNEKLFF
TRBD1,.,TRBJ1-5,16,TRBV7-9,TGTGCCAGCAGCTTCAAAGGGGCAGGGGGTAATCAGCCCCAGCATTTT,CASSFKGAGGNQPQHF
.,.,TRBJ1-2,14,TRBV27,TGTGCCAGCAGTTCGGACAGTTACAACTATGGCTACACCTTC,CASSSDSYNYGYTF
.,.,TRBJ1-1,14,TRBV14,TGTGCCAGCCTAGTCTCGAAGAGGGGAACTGAAGCTTTCTTT,CASLVSKRGTEAFF
.,.,TRBJ2-7,17,TRBV13,TGTGCCAGCAGCTTAAGTGGCGGGGAACCGAGCTCCTACGAGCAGTACTTC,CASSLSGGEPSSYEQYF
TRBD1,.,TRBJ1-4,15,TRBV5-1,TGCGCCAGCAGCGGCAAGGGACAGGGGAGGGAAAAACTGTTTTTT,CASSGKGQGREKLFF
TRBD1,.,TRBJ1-5,13,TRBV2,TGTGCCAGCAGAGAGGACAGGGCCCAGCCCCAGCATTTT,CASREDRAQPQHF
.,.,TRBJ1-1,15,TRBV7-9,TGTGCCAGCAGCTTAGGGGCAGGGTTAAACACTGAAGCTTTCTTT,CASSLGAGLNTEAFF
TRBD1,.,TRBJ1-1,14,TRBV19,TGTGCCAGTAGTAGACAGGGCCCTGCCACTGAAGCTTTCTTT,CASSRQGPATEAFF
.,once,TRBJ1-5,17,TRBV15,TGTGCCACCGCTGCATACCCGGGACGTGGTAGCAATCAGCCCCAGCATTTT,CATAAYPGRGSNQPQHF
.,once,TRBJ2-7,14,TRBV5-1,TGCGCCAGCAGGATAGGTGTTAGCTCCTACGAGCAGTACTTC,CASRIGVSSYEQYF
TRBD2,.,TRBJ2-1,15,TRBV4-1,TGCGCCAGCAGGGCGGGACTAGCGGGGAACAATGAGCAGTTCTTC,CASRAGLAGNNEQFF